The clone carrying this T cell receptor (beta chain) was detected only once. Germline V gene data show CDR1 as MDHEN and CDR2 as SYDVKM. The CDR3 runs 14 residues. V lost 5 bases and J 3 bases, leaving 11 bases between the germline ends. The entry originates in a study of OX40 agonist ivuxolimab in advanced cancers. As for the study in general: A mean age of roughly 66 years, range about 20 to 85, was recorded, and 70% to 85% were male.

Sequencing used immunoSEQ multiplex PCR; TCRdb keeps in-frame clones, though not all of them. Altogether 60,000 or so clones are present, around 87% being singletons, with the ten largest covering 15% to 20%. This clonotype was sampled from an adult with an advanced solid tumor such as melanoma, head and neck, liver or kidney cancer. The input for sequencing was CD4+ or CD8+ T cells sorted from blood, taken in a trial of the OX40 agonist ivuxolimab. The chain recombines TRBV28 with TRBJ2-1; D is undetermined. CDR3 DNA sequence: TGTGCCAGCAGTCCCACCAGGAGCTACAATGAGCAGTTCTTC. Translation: CASSPTRSYNEQFF.